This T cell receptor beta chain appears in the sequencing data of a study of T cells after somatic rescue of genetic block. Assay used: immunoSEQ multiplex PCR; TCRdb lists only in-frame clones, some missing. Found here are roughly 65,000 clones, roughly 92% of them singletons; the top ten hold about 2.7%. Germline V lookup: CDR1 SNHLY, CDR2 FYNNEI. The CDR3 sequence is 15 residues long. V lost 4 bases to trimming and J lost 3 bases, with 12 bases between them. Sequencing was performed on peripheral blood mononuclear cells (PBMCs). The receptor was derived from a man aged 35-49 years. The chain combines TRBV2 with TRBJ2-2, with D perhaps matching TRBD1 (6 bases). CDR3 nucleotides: TGTGCCAGCAGTGGACAGGTTCTCGACACCGGGGAGCTGTTTTTT. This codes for CASSGQVLDTGELFF.